The clone carrying this T cell receptor (beta chain) was detected a few times. Antigen unknown. CDR1 is SGHAT and CDR2 is FQDESV in the germline V gene (reference sequence). V gave up 3 bases and J gave up 0 bases, with 21 bases separating them. This CDR3 is built from 18 residues. The data stem from a study of T-cell reconstitution after alpha-beta-depleted transplantation in children. General observations from the study: High day-60 TCRbeta diversity in some patients came from surviving recipient T cells and thymic progenitors. There were reportedly several hundred expanded graft clones from which alpha-beta T cells came about two months after transplant. One year post-transplant, T-cell counts and diversity were largely derived from T cells produced anew.

Unique molecular identifiers were used to barcode this TCRbeta library. TCRdb ran MiXCR on the PCR reads and lists one entry per CDR3 protein. The repertoire holds 750,000 to 950,000 distinct CDR3 sequences, with approximately 15% as singletons. The sequence was collected from a male patient between 5 and 17 years old who had a stem cell transplant for acute lymphoblastic leukemia, so the T cells may come from the graft donor. The sample consisted of PBMCs, mostly from graft donor cells, taken 360 days after TCRalphabeta/CD19-depleted stem cell transplant. The chain carries TRBV11-1 and TRBJ2-7; D not resolved. The CDR3 DNA is TGTGCCAGCAGCTTGGCGGCCAGACCCGCAATGAGCTCCTACGAGCAGTACTTC. Translating it yields CASSLAARPAMSSYEQYF.